Following are 4 T cell receptor beta chains from one sample sequenced in a study of radiotherapy plus CTLA-4 blockade in lung cancer. TCRdb's table, derived via immunoSEQ multiplex PCR, lists solely in-frame clones and lacks some. The sample includes about 77,000 clones, roughly 70% of them seen just once. Sequences were derived from peripheral blood, sampled from a patient treated with radiotherapy plus ipilimumab. Receptors originate from a human donor with non-small cell lung cancer whose response to radiotherapy plus ipilimumab could not be evaluated.

The rearrangement joins TRBV11-3 to TRBJ2-3; TRBD2 matches 12 bases. The CDR3 is 16 residues long. The germline gives CDR1 SGHNT, CDR2 YENEEA. V dropped 6 bases and J dropped 1; count of bases not matched to a gene: 5. The CDR3 nucleotides read TGTGCCAGCAGTCCTAGCGGGGGGGCTGGCACAGATACGCAGTATTTT. This translates into CASSPSGGAGTDTQYF. The whole variable domain, filled in from reference TRBV11-3 and TRBJ2-3, reads EAGVVQSPRYKIIEKKQPVAFWCNPISGHNTLYWYLQNLGQGPELLIRYENEEAVDDSQLPKDRFSAERLKGVDSTLKIQPAELGDSAVYLCASSPSGGAGTDTQYFGPGTRLTVL.

A single count supports this clone. The chain recombines TRBV4-1 with TRBJ2-1; 9 nucleotides align to TRBD1. The CDR3 spans 16 residues. Germline V gene sequence: CDR1 MGHRA, CDR2 YSYEKL. V trimming: 1 base; J trimming: 6 bases; junction bases outside the gene matches: 7. The CDR3 loop reads CASSQGGQGRVNEQFF. The CDR3 DNA reads as TGCGCCAGCAGCCAAGGGGGACAGGGCCGGGTCAATGAGCAGTTCTTC.

This sequence joins TRBV6-1 and TRBJ2-1; weak D call: TRBD2 (5 bases). In germline, CDR1 is MNHNS, CDR2 SASEGT. The CDR3 has 15 amino acids. V lost 4 bases and J lost 0, with 10 bases in between. CDR3 protein: CASSVDWSSYNEQFF. The CDR3 nucleotides read TGTGCCAGCAGTGTGGACTGGAGCTCCTACAATGAGCAGTTCTTC.

This clone has only a few counts. The chain uses TRBV19 and TRBJ2-7; tentatively, D is TRBD2 (6 bases). Between the trimmed V and J ends, which lost 4 bases and 2 bases, there was a span of 12 bases. Germline-derived CDR1 and CDR2 are LNHDA and SQIVND (reference sequence). The CDR3 is 14 residues long. In DNA, the CDR3 is TGTGCCAGTAGTACCCCCGGGGGAACCTACGAGCAGTACTTC. It is translated as CASSTPGGTYEQYF.